This T cell receptor (beta chain) was retrieved from a study of cytomegalovirus exposure and HLA in healthy donors. Study-level points and caveats: The study assumed roughly uniform donor sequencing depth for presence/absence analyses. Productive status was seen about 87% or about 30% of the time for most TCR beta V segments in an earlier analysis.

Details on this clone: Its antigen is unknown.

V was pared by 7 bases and J by 6 bases, with 7 bases of the junction left unmatched. The CDR3 runs to 14 residues. Germline CDR1 SGHAT, CDR2 FQNNGV. Use of 60 Vbeta and 13 Jbeta primers characterized the PCR. Original processing methods: Per a later analysis, the number of unique TCR beta chains was around 80 million, of which 9 million to 12 million were shared. Some clones are missing from TCRdb's copy, which holds only in-frame ones; the method was immunoSEQ multiplex PCR. Clonal size and the V and J genes are those of that table, whereas D and trimming came from the DNA. The sample has some 170,000 clones, 72% seen once.

V and J are TRBV11-2 and TRBJ1-2, with TRBD1 matching 11 bases. Sample: PBMCs. The TCR originated in a human donor in good health. CDR3 protein: CASTRTGGGDGYTF. DNA of the CDR3: TGTGCCAGCACCCGGACAGGGGGCGGCGATGGCTACACCTTC.